Below, 12 T cell receptor beta chains from the same sample are listed, as sequenced in a study of human T cells and chemical hapten exposure. Total RNA extraction was carried out from unfractionated whole blood. TCRdb redid the calling of the 5' RACE reads with MiXCR, one entry per CDR3 protein. The data hold 110,000 or so distinct CDR3 sequences, with approximately 20% observed a single time. All receptors come from a human donor in good health.

This clonotype was observed at least ten times. This chain uses TRBV20-1 with TRBJ1-1; D call uncertain. The CDR3 is 13 amino acids. V dropped 2 bases and J dropped 0 bases, with 7 bases sitting between them. Germline lookup yields CDR1 DFQATT and CDR2 SNEGSKA (reference sequence). CDR3 in amino acids: CSARRQLNTEAFF. The CDR3 coding sequence is TGCAGTGCTAGAAGGCAATTGAACACTGAAGCTTTCTTT.

This clonotype was observed a few times. This chain joins TRBV12-3 or TRBV12-4 and TRBJ2-7, with 8 bases fitting TRBD2. The CDR3 contains 17 residues. Trimming cost V 6 bases and J 7 bases; bases outside gene matches: 20. The CDR3 DNA sequence: TGTGCCAGCAGGCAAACCTGGGTGGCGGGAGGAGCGGGGGAGCAGTACTTC. It yields the protein CASRQTWVAGGAGEQYF.

This clonotype has only one observation. No conserved phenylalanine or tryptophan is present at the end of the CDR3, so a read error is the likely explanation. The chain recombines TRBV20-1 with TRBJ2-1, with D possibly being TRBD2 (6 bases). There are 18 residues in the CDR3. The germline gives CDR1 DFQATT, CDR2 SNEGSKA (reference sequence). The V gene lost 8 bases and the J gene lost 3 bases, with 29 bases spanning the gap. The DNA for the CDR3 is TGCAGTTCTACGACCTCTGGGGGGACCCTCTCATACTACAATGAGCAGTTCCTC. This encodes CSSTTSGGTLSYYNEQFL.

This sequence joins TRBV20-1 and TRBJ1-1, with D unresolved. The V gene lost 0 bases and the J gene lost 4 bases, with 12 bases spanning the gap. This CDR3 is 14 amino acids long. Germline values: CDR1 DFQATT, CDR2 SNEGSKA (reference sequence). CDR3 protein: CSARDPSAVTEAFF. The CDR3 nucleotides are TGCAGTGCTAGAGATCCTAGTGCGGTCACTGAAGCTTTCTTT.

J is TRBJ1-1 and V is TRBV9; no definite D call. Trimming took 0 bases from V and 4 from J, leaving 7 bases between them. The CDR3 runs 13 residues. Germline lookup yields CDR1 SGDLS and CDR2 YYNGEE. CDR3 amino acids: CASSVVKGTEAFF. The CDR3 coding sequence is TGTGCCAGCAGCGTAGTAAAAGGCACTGAAGCTTTCTTT.

This chain connects TRBV29-1 to TRBJ2-3, with D hard to call. The CDR3 has 12 residues. Germline-derived CDR1 and CDR2 are SQVTM and ANQGSEA. Deletions cut 4 bases from V and 3 bases from J, with 8 bases between. The CDR3 DNA follows: TGCAGCGTTGTAAGAGTGACAGATACGCAGTATTTT. Translation: CSVVRVTDTQYF.

This clonotype appeared a few times. V usage is TRBV12-3 or TRBV12-4 and J usage is TRBJ1-5; D is uncertain. Trimming took 7 bases from V and 1 from J, leaving 8 bases between them. The CDR3 has 13 amino acids. CDR3 bases: TGTGCCAGCAAAGTTTACAGCAATCAGCCCCAGCATTTT. Translating it yields CASKVYSNQPQHF.

The chain links TRBV7-2 to TRBJ1-4; D ambiguous. CDR3 length equals 14 residues. Germline assignment: CDR1 SGHTA and CDR2 FQGNSA. Trimming cost V 1 base and J 4 bases, with 7 bases left between them. For the CDR3, the DNA is TGTGCCAGCAGCTTAGGCCGGCTTAATGAAAAACTGTTTTTT. Translation: CASSLGRLNEKLFF.

Only one count was recorded for this clonotype. The chain joins TRBV27 to TRBJ2-2, with 9 bases matching TRBD1. The CDR3 covers 16 residues. V trimming: 2 bases; J trimming: 5 bases; junction bases outside the gene matches: 6. Germline-derived CDR1 and CDR2 are MNHEY and SMNVEV (reference sequence). The CDR3 DNA is TGTGCCAGCAGTTTAAGGGACAGGGTATCGACCGGGGAGCTGTTTTTT. Translating it yields CASSLRDRVSTGELFF.

The gene calls are TRBV6-1 and TRBJ2-7; TRBD2 aligns across 15 bases. CDR3 length: 19 residues. V lost 7 bases and J lost 4; bases outside the gene matches: 17. Germline-derived CDR1 and CDR2 are MNHNS and SASEGT. CDR3 amino acids: CASTLGLAGGPGGRYEQYF. CDR3 DNA: TGTGCCAGCACCCTAGGACTAGCGGGAGGGCCCGGAGGTAGGTACGAGCAGTACTTC.

This sequence joins TRBV3-1 and TRBJ2-3, with D possibly TRBD2 on 5 matching bases. The V gene lost 0 bases and the J gene lost 2 bases, with 15 bases spanning the gap. There are 17 residues in the CDR3. Germline V CDR1 and CDR2: LGHDT, YNNKEL (reference sequence). CDR3 loop: CASSQEGGGIYTDTQYF. CDR3 sequence (DNA): TGTGCCAGCAGCCAAGAAGGAGGTGGGATCTACACAGATACGCAGTATTTT.

This clonotype was seen only once. The CDR3 does not close with the conserved phenylalanine or tryptophan, likely indicating a read error. The CDR3 spells CASRGGTGGLEQYL. In DNA, the CDR3 is TGTGCCAGCAGGGGGGGGACAGGGGGCCTCGAGCAGTACCTC. J is TRBJ2-7 and V is TRBV27; TRBD1 aligns across 12 bases. The CDR3 has 14 residues. Germline V gives CDR1 MNHEY, CDR2 SMNVEV (reference sequence). The J segment lost 6 bases and the V segment lost 6 bases, leaving 6 bases of the junction unmatched.